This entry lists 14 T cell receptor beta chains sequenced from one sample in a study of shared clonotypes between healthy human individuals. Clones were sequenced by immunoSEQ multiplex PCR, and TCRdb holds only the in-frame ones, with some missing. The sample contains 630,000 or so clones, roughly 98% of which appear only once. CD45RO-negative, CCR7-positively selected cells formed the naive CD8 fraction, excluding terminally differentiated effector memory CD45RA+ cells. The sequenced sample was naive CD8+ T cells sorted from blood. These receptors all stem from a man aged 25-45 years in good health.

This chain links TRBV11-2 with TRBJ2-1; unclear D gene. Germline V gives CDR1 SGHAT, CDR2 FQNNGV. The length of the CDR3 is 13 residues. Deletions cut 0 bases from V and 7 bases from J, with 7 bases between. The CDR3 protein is CASSLEYTNEQFF. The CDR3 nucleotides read TGTGCCAGCAGCTTAGAGTACACGAATGAGCAGTTCTTC. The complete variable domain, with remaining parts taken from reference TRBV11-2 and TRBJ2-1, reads EAGVAQSPRYKIIEKRQSVAFWCNPISGHATLYWYQQILGQGPKLLIQFQNNGVVDDSQLPKDRFSAERLKGVDSTLKIQPAKLEDSAVYLCASSLEYTNEQFFGPGTRLTVL.

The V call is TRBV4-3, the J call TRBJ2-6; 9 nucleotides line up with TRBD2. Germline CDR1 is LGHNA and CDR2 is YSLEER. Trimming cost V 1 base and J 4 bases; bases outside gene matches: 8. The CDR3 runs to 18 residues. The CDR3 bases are TGCGCCAGCAGCCAAGGGGTAGCGGGGGCATCGGGGGCCAACGTCCTGACTTTC. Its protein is CASSQGVAGASGANVLTF.

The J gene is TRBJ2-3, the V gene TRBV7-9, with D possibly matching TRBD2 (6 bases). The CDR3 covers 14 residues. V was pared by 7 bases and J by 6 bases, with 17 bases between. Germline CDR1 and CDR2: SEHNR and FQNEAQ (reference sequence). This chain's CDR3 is CASIGRLELDTQYF. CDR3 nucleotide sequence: TGTGCCAGCATCGGGAGACTAGAGTTGGATACGCAGTATTTT.

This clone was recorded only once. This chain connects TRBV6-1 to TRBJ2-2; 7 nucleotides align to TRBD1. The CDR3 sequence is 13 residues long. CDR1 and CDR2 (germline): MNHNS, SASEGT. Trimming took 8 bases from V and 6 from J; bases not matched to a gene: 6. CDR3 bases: TGTGCCAGCGACAGGGAAGGACCCGGGGAGCTGTTTTTT. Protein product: CASDREGPGELFF.

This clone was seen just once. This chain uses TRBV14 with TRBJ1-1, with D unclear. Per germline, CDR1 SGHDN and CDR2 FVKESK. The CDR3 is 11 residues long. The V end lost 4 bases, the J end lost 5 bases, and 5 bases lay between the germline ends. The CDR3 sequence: CASSLTTEAFF. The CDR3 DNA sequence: TGTGCCAGCAGCCTCACAACTGAAGCTTTCTTT.

CDR3 nucleotide sequence: TGTGCCAGCAGTTTGCTTGTTCCCGATGGAACCTTCCAGCCCCAGCATTTT. This codes for CASSLLVPDGTFQPQHF. The chain couples TRBV28 to TRBJ1-5; no firm D call. The CDR3 is made up of 17 amino acids. The germline V gene encodes CDR1 MDHEN and CDR2 SYDVKM. V was trimmed by 3 bases and J by 7 bases, leaving 22 bases between them. Based on the CDR3 plus reference TRBV28 and TRBJ1-5, the full variable domain is DVKVTQSSRYLVKRTGEKVFLECVQDMDHENMFWYRQDPGLGLRLIYFSYDVKMKEKGDIPEGYSVSREKKERFSLILESASTNQTSMYLCASSLLVPDGTFQPQHFGDGTRLSIL.

The CDR3: CASSGRLAGSYEQYF. The CDR3 DNA follows: TGTGCCAGCAGCGGCAGACTAGCGGGTTCCTACGAGCAGTACTTC. The chain combines TRBV11-2 with TRBJ2-7, with TRBD2 matching 10 bases. V dropped 5 bases and J dropped 1; count of bases not matched to a gene: 5. The CDR3 runs 15 residues. Germline CDR1 is SGHAT and CDR2 is FQNNGV.

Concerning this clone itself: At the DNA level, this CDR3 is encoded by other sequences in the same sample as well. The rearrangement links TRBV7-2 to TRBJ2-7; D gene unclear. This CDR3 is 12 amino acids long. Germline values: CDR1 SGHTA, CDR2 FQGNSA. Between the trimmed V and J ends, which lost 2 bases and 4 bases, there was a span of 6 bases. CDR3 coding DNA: TGTGCCAGCAGCTTAACCGGGTACGAGCAGTACTTC. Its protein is CASSLTGYEQYF.

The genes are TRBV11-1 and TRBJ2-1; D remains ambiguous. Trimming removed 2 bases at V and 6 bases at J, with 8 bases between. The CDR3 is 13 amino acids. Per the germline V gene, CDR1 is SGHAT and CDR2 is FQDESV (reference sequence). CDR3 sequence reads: CASSLTWTNEQFF. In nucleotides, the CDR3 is TGTGCCAGCAGCTTAACGTGGACCAATGAGCAGTTCTTC.

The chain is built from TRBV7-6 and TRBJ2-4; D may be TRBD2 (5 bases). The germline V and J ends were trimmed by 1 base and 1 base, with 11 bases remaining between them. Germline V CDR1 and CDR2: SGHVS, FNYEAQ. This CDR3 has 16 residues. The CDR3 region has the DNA TGTGCCAGCAGCTTAGACGGGCGAGGGGCCAAAAACATTCAGTACTTC. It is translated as CASSLDGRGAKNIQYF.

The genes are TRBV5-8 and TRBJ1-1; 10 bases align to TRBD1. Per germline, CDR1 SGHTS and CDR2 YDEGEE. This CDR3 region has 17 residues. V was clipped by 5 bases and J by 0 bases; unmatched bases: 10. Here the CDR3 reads CASRYRDRGLLNTEAFF. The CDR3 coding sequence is TGTGCCAGCAGATACCGGGACAGGGGCTTGTTGAACACTGAAGCTTTCTTT.

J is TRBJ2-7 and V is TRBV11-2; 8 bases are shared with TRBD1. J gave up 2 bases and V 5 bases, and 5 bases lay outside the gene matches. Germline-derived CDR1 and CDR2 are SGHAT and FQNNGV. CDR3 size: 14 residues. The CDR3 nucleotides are TGTGCCAGCAGCGCTCGCAGGGGGCCCTACGAGCAGTACTTC. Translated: CASSARRGPYEQYF. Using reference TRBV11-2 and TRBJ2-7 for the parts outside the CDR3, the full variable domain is EAGVAQSPRYKIIEKRQSVAFWCNPISGHATLYWYQQILGQGPKLLIQFQNNGVVDDSQLPKDRFSAERLKGVDSTLKIQPAKLEDSAVYLCASSARRGPYEQYFGPGTRLTVT.

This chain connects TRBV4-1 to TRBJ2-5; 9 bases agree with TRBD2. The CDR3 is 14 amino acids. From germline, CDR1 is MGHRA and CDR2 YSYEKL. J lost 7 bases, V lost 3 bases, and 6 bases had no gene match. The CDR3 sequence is CASSHPGLAGTQYF. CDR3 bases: TGCGCCAGCAGCCATCCGGGACTAGCTGGGACCCAGTACTTC.

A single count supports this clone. The CDR3 nucleotides are TGTGCCAGCAGCTTAGGGACTAGCGGGACCCTACAAGAGACCCAGTACTTC. Protein: CASSLGTSGTLQETQYF. The chain has TRBV7-6 and TRBJ2-5; 12 nucleotides line up with TRBD2. V lost 1 base to trimming and J lost 2 bases; unmatched junction nucleotides: 5. CDR3 size: 17 residues. The germline V gene has CDR1 SGHVS and CDR2 FNYEAQ.